This TCR beta chain was documented in a study of response to subunit inactivated influenza vaccine. The ends were cut back, 6 bases at V and 4 bases at J, with 19 bases in the middle. Germline CDR1 reads DFQATT; CDR2 reads SNEGSKA (reference sequence). The CDR3 length is 14 residues. In its sample, this clonotype was seen a few times. Its matching antigen is unknown. MiXCR, applied by TCRdb to the RT-PCR reads, yields one record per CDR3 protein. The top ten clones hold approximately 11% of a sample with some 180,000 distinct CDR3 sequences, 9.2% of them seen once. Overall study findings and caveats: The authors offered the suggestion that each seasonal influenza vaccination recruits few new T cells.

The TCR comes from a man over 45 who received an inactivated influenza vaccine. The chain joins TRBV20-1 to TRBJ2-7; tentatively, D is TRBD1 or TRBD2 (5 bases each). The source material was non-naive T cells sorted from PBMCs, sampled on the day of vaccination. The CDR3 nucleotides are TGCAGTGCAAGGGACCTCCGAGGGGATTACGAGCAGTACTTC. This gives the protein CSARDLRGDYEQYF.